This entry concerns a single TCR beta chain. The table came from immunoSEQ multiplex PCR; TCRdb's copy has only in-frame clones and leaves some out. The repertoire holds about 150,000 clones, with about 88% as singletons. This entry is derived from a study of blood T cell repertoires in COVID-19. Looking at the study overall: The United States, Italy and Spain provided the acute and convalescent COVID-19 samples.

This study enrolled people aged 18 to 89 from around 26 US geographic areas. Participants reported their clinical history, and cohort assignment relied on those reports. V lost 5 bases and J lost 4; bases outside the gene matches: 7. From germline, CDR1 is LNHDA and CDR2 SQIVND (reference sequence). This CDR3 spans 15 amino acids. V usage is TRBV19 and J usage is TRBJ2-5, with 10 bases matching TRBD1. The TCR comes from a man over 45 who had recovered from COVID-19. Sample: PBMCs or T cells enriched from blood (not recorded which). This CDR3 reads CASSLGTGVGETQYF. Here the CDR3 DNA reads TGTGCCAGTAGTCTAGGGACAGGGGTAGGAGAGACCCAGTACTTC.